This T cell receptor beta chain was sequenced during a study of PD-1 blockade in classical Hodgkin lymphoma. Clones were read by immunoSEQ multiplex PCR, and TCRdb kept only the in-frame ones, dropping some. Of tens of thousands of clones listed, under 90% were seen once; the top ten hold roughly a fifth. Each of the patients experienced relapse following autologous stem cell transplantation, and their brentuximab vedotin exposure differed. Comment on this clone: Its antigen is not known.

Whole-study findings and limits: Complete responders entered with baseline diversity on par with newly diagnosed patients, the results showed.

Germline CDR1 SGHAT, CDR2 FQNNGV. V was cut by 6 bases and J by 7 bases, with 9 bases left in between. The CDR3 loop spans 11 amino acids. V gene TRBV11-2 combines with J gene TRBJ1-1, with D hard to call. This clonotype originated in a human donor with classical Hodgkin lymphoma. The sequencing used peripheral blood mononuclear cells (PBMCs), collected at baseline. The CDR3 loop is CASRSENEAFF. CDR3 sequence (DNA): TGTGCCAGCAGGTCCGAGAATGAAGCTTTCTTT.